This entry lists 22 T cell receptor beta chains sequenced from one sample in a study of shared clonotypes between healthy human individuals. Generated by immunoSEQ multiplex PCR, the TCRdb table keeps only in-frame clones and is missing some. The table shows fewer than 650,000 clones, with around 78% occurring only once. The material sequenced was PBMCs. Receptors were obtained from a woman between 40 and 50 years old in good health. Some clones in this sample may be carry-over from other donors' samples.

V and J are TRBV5-1 and TRBJ2-1, with TRBD2 matching over 12 bases. J lost 9 bases, V lost 0 bases, and 10 bases had no gene match. This CDR3 region has 17 residues. CDR1 and CDR2 (germline): SGHRS, YFSETQ. CDR3 in DNA: TGCGCCAGCAGCTTGGGCACGCTAGCGGGAGGGCATGGTGAGCAGTTCTTC. Protein sequence: CASSLGTLAGGHGEQFF.

The rearrangement uses TRBV2 and TRBJ2-2; the D is unclear. The CDR3 covers 13 residues. The V gene lost 4 bases and the J gene lost 6 bases, with 9 bases spanning the gap. Germline assignment: CDR1 SNHLY and CDR2 FYNNEI. As DNA, the CDR3 is TGTGCCAGCAGTGTGAATAGCCCCGGGGAGCTGTTTTTT. It translates to CASSVNSPGELFF.

The V call is TRBV5-1, the J call TRBJ2-7; TRBD1 is a possible D gene (6 bases). The CDR3 has 15 residues. Trimming removed 4 bases from V and 3 bases from J, with 17 bases in between. Germline loops: CDR1 SGHRS, CDR2 YFSETQ. The CDR3 DNA follows: TGCGCCAGCAGCCCGACACGACAGGCCTACTACGAGCAGTACTTC. Translated: CASSPTRQAYYEQYF.

The chain carries TRBV27 and TRBJ2-7; D perhaps matches TRBD1 (5 bases). CDR3 length equals 16 residues. With 8 bases removed from V and 5 bases from J, the gap between germline ends came to 25 bases. Germline-derived CDR1 and CDR2 are MNHEY and SMNVEV (reference sequence). CDR3 in DNA: TGTGCCAGCCACACCATACGGACATCACGGAGCCACGAGCAGTACTTC. It specifies CASHTIRTSRSHEQYF.

This rearrangement joins TRBV7-9 to TRBJ2-2; a weak D match, TRBD1 (5 bases). The CDR3 runs to 13 residues. Germline V gene data show CDR1 as SEHNR and CDR2 as FQNEAQ (reference sequence). The germline V and J ends were trimmed by 5 bases and 7 bases, with 11 bases remaining between them. The CDR3 reads CASSVTGFGELFF. The CDR3 DNA sequence: TGTGCCAGCAGCGTCACAGGTTTCGGGGAGCTGTTTTTT.

The chain has TRBV7-3 and TRBJ1-1; 11 nucleotides agree with TRBD1. Trimming removed 5 bases from V and 4 bases from J; junction bases left unmatched: 12. In germline, CDR1 is SGHTA, CDR2 FQGTGA. This CDR3 has 17 amino acids. CDR3 sequence: CASSIASPGTGGTEAFF. The CDR3 nucleotides are TGTGCCAGCAGCATAGCAAGCCCAGGGACAGGGGGCACTGAAGCTTTCTTT.

The chain uses TRBV29-1 and TRBJ2-3, with 13 bases that match TRBD2. The V segment lost 6 bases and the J segment 6 bases; nucleotides outside the gene matches: 9. The V gene's germline CDR1 is SQVTM and CDR2 ANQGSEA. The CDR3 loop spans 15 amino acids. CDR3 in amino acids: CSVQGLAGSLDTQYF. The CDR3 coding sequence is TGCAGCGTCCAGGGACTAGCGGGATCTCTGGATACGCAGTATTTT.

This clone was detected once. The CDR3 DNA follows: TGTGCCAGTATTGGGCAGGCCAATCAGCCCCAGCATTTT. It translates to CASIGQANQPQHF. The V and J genes are TRBV19 and TRBJ1-5; D gene uncertain. The CDR3 is made up of 13 amino acids. The germline CDR1 and CDR2 sequences are LNHDA and SQIVND (reference sequence). The V end was cut by 7 bases, the J end by 3 bases, with 10 bases between.

The rearrangement uses TRBV7-6 and TRBJ2-2; no clear D gene. Per germline, CDR1 SGHVS and CDR2 FNYEAQ. Deletions cut 2 bases from V and 0 bases from J, with 7 bases between. There are 15 residues in the CDR3. In nucleotides, the CDR3 is TGTGCCAGCAGCTTAAACTCGGCGAACACCGGGGAGCTGTTTTTT. Its translation is CASSLNSANTGELFF.

The rearrangement links TRBV6-5 to TRBJ2-7, with 8 bases that match TRBD2. CDR3 length: 15 residues. The V gene's germline CDR1 is MNHEY and CDR2 SVGAGI. Germline trimming cut 0 bases from V and 2 bases from J; bases unmatched to any gene: 3. The CDR3 DNA reads TGTGCCAGCAGTTACTCAACTAGCGGCACCTACGAGCAGTACTTC. Translated: CASSYSTSGTYEQYF.

A few counts support this clone. The chain couples TRBV7-2 to TRBJ2-3; 11 bases match TRBD2. There are 17 residues in the CDR3. The ends lost 5 bases at V and 2 bases at J; junction bases unmatched: 9. Germline CDR1 reads SGHTA; CDR2 reads FQGNSA. CDR3 bases: TGTGCCAGCAGCCTTCAGACTAGCGGGATCGCCACAGATACGCAGTATTTT. Translation gives CASSLQTSGIATDTQYF.

The V call is TRBV18, the J call TRBJ1-3; 8 positions match TRBD1. CDR3 size: 18 residues. The V gene's germline CDR1 is KGHSH and CDR2 LQKENI. V shed 1 base, J shed 0 bases, and the junction held 8 bases outside the gene matches. Written as DNA, the CDR3 is TGTGCCAGCTCACCACAGGGACAGGCGGCCTCCTCTGGAAACACCATATATTTT. Its translation: CASSPQGQAASSGNTIYF.

Turning to this clone: One base separates it from a far larger clone, so it is likely a read error. The V and J genes are TRBV6-1 and TRBJ1-1, with D possibly matching TRBD1 (5 bases). CDR3 length: 13 amino acids. Looked up from germline, CDR1 is MNHNS and CDR2 is SASEGT. CDR3 amino acids: CVSSVEGHTEAFF. The DNA for the CDR3 is TGTGTCAGCAGTGTTGAGGGACACACTGAAGCTTTCTTT.

The table lists this clone with a few counts. Other DNA sequences in the same sample also yield this CDR3. The chain couples TRBV4-2 to TRBJ2-3; 8 bases match TRBD2. With 3 bases clipped from V and 4 bases from J, the junction kept 3 bases outside the gene matches. The CDR3 runs to 14 residues. From germline, CDR1 is LGHNA and CDR2 YNFKEQ. This chain's CDR3 is CASSQGTSADTQYF. The CDR3 DNA sequence: TGTGCCAGCAGCCAGGGGACTAGTGCAGATACGCAGTATTTT.

About this clone: The same CDR3 arises from other DNA sequences in this sample as well. The chain combines TRBV11-2 with TRBJ1-5; D perhaps matches TRBD1 (5 bases). The ends were cut back, 1 base at V and 7 bases at J, with 5 bases in the middle. The germline gives CDR1 SGHAT, CDR2 FQNNGV. CDR3 length: 12 amino acids. CDR3 coding DNA: TGTGCCAGCAGCTTAGGGGGGCAGCCCCAGCATTTT. Translating it yields CASSLGGQPQHF.

As for this clone: A read error is likely here: a far larger clone is one base away. Other DNA sequences in this sample translate to the same CDR3. The chain joins TRBV30 to TRBJ1-4; possibly TRBD1 for D (5 bases). There are 15 residues in the CDR3. Looked up from germline, CDR1 is GTSNPN and CDR2 is SVGIG (reference sequence). DNA of the CDR3: TGTGCCTGGAGTGTACTCAGGGCGAGGGGCGAAAAGCTGTTTTTT. It translates to CAWSVLRARGEKLFF. Supplemented by reference TRBV30 and TRBJ1-4, the full variable domain reads SQTIHQWPATLVQPVGSPLSLECTVEGTSNPNLYWYRQAAGRGLQLLFYSVGIGQISSEVPQNLSASRPQDRQFILSSKKLLLSDSGFYLCAWSVLRARGEKLFFGSGTQLSVL.

The CDR3 DNA is TGTGCCAGCAGCAAAGGACTAGCGGGAGTTGTAACCGGGGAGCTGTTTTTT. Its protein product is CASSKGLAGVVTGELFF. V and J are TRBV5-5 and TRBJ2-2; 13 bases match TRBD2. Germline V gene lookup returns CDR1 SGHKS and CDR2 YYEKEE (reference sequence). V dropped 4 bases and J dropped 5; count of bases not matched to a gene: 8. The CDR3 runs 17 residues.

This chain joins TRBV2 and TRBJ2-3; 8 positions agree with TRBD2. The germline CDR1 and CDR2 sequences are SNHLY and FYNNEI. The V gene end was trimmed by 8 bases and the J gene end by 1 base; junction bases not matched to a gene: 11. The CDR3 has 16 residues. CDR3 region: CASSRGAGGGTDTQYF. For the CDR3, the DNA is TGTGCCAGCTCGAGGGGTGCGGGAGGCGGCACAGATACGCAGTATTTT.

V gene TRBV19 combines with J gene TRBJ2-2, with 11 bases lining up with TRBD1. This CDR3 region has 16 residues. The V gene end was trimmed by 7 bases and the J gene end by 1 base; junction bases not matched to a gene: 5. Per germline, CDR1 LNHDA and CDR2 SQIVND (reference sequence). The CDR3 sequence: CASNPGQGVNTGELFF. DNA of the CDR3: TGTGCCAGTAATCCGGGACAGGGGGTGAACACCGGGGAGCTGTTTTTT. Combining the CDR3 with reference TRBV19 and TRBJ2-2 gives the whole variable domain DGGITQSPKYLFRKEGQNVTLSCEQNLNHDAMYWYRQDPGQGLRLIYYSQIVNDFQKGDIAEGYSVSREKKESFPLTVTSAQKNPTAFYLCASNPGQGVNTGELFFGEGSRLTVL.

This sequence joins TRBV7-2 and TRBJ2-2; D perhaps matches TRBD2 (5 bases). Germline CDR1 SGHTA, CDR2 FQGNSA. V lost 5 bases, J lost 2 bases, and 9 bases lay in between. The CDR3 is 14 residues long. CDR3 sequence: CASSISGNTGELFF. CDR3 coding DNA: TGTGCCAGCAGCATAAGCGGTAACACCGGGGAGCTGTTTTTT.

This clone was seen more than once but under ten times. Other DNA sequences from this sample encode an identical CDR3 as well. V and J are TRBV19 and TRBJ1-1; no clear D gene. The CDR3 extends over 13 amino acids. Germline V lookup: CDR1 LNHDA, CDR2 SQIVND (reference sequence). The V and J ends lost 1 base and 0 bases respectively, with 3 bases between them. The CDR3 bases are TGTGCCAGTAGTATAGCAGTGAACACTGAAGCTTTCTTT. This sequence encodes CASSIAVNTEAFF. Filled out from reference TRBV19 and TRBJ1-1, the complete variable domain reads DGGITQSPKYLFRKEGQNVTLSCEQNLNHDAMYWYRQDPGQGLRLIYYSQIVNDFQKGDIAEGYSVSREKKESFPLTVTSAQKNPTAFYLCASSIAVNTEAFFGQGTRLTVV.

This chain links TRBV30 with TRBJ1-4, with 10 nucleotides matching TRBD1. From germline, CDR1 is GTSNPN and CDR2 SVGIG (reference sequence). This CDR3 spans 14 amino acids. The V segment lost 1 base and the J segment 6 bases; nucleotides outside the gene matches: 2. The CDR3 DNA sequence: TGTGCCTGGAGTGGGGGGACAGGGGATGAAAAACTGTTTTTT. Translation: CAWSGGTGDEKLFF. Combining the CDR3 with reference TRBV30 and TRBJ1-4 gives the whole variable domain SQTIHQWPATLVQPVGSPLSLECTVEGTSNPNLYWYRQAAGRGLQLLFYSVGIGQISSEVPQNLSASRPQDRQFILSSKKLLLSDSGFYLCAWSGGTGDEKLFFGSGTQLSVL.